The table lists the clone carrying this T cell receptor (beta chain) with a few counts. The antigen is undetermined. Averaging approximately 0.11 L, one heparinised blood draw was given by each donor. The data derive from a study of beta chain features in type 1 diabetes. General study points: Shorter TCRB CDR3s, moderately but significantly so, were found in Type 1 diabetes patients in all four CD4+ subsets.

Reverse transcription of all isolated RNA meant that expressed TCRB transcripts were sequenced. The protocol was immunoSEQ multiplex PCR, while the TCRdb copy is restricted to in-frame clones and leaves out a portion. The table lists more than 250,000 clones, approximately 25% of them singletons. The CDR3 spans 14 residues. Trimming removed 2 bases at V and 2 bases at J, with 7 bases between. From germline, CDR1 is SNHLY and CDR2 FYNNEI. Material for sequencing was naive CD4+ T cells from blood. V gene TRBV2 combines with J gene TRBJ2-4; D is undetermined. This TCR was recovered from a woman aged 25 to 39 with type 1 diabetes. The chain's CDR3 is CASSEFFSKNIQYF. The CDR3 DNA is TGTGCCAGCAGTGAATTTTTCTCCAAAAACATTCAGTACTTC.